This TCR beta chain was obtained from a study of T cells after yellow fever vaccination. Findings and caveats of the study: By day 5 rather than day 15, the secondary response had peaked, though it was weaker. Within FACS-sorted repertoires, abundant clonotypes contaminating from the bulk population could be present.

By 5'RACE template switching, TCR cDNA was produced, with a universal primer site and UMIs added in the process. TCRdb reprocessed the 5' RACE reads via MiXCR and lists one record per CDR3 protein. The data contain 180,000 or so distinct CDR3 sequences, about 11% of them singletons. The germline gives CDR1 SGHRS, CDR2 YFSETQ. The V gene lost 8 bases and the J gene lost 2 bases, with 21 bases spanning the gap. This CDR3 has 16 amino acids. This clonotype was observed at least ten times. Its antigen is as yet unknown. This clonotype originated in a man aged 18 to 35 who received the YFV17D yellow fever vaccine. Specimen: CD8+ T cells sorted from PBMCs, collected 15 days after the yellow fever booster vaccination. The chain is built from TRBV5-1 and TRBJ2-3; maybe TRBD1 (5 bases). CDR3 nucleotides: TGCGCCAGTGCTTACCAGTGGGGCCCCCCCACAGATACGCAGTATTTT. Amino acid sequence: CASAYQWGPPTDTQYF.